This T cell receptor beta chain comes out of a study of identical twins. A universal primer site came from template switching; cDNA carried unique molecular identifiers. TCRdb ran MiXCR on the 5' RACE reads and lists one entry per CDR3 protein. The table includes some 270,000 distinct CDR3 sequences, about 8.3% detected once. Germline loops: CDR1 SGHDT, CDR2 YYEEEE. V was clipped by 0 bases and J by 2 bases, with 11 bases between them. The CDR3 covers 15 residues. Study findings and constraints: One should note that invariant MAIT and iNKT cells could partly confound zero-insertion analyses.

To note about this clonotype: Antigen: not known.

The same specimen was also included in a second study, on yellow fever vaccine responses in identical twins.

This receptor was obtained from a young woman in good health. The rearrangement joins TRBV5-6 to TRBJ2-5; D may correspond to TRBD1 or TRBD2 (5 bases each). Sequencing was done on a sample of CD8+ T cells sorted from blood. The CDR3: CASSLVGDQQETQYF. The CDR3, as DNA: TGTGCCAGCAGCTTGGTGGGGGACCAACAAGAGACCCAGTACTTC.